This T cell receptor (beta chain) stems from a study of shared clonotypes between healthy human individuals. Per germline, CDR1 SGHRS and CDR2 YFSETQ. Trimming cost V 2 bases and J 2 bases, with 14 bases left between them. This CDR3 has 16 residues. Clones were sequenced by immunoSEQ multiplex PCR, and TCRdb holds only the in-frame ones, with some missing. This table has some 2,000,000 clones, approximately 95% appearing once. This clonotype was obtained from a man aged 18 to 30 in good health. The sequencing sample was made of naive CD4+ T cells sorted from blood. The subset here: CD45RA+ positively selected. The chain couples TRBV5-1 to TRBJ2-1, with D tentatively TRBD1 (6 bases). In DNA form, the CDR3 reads TGCGCCAGCAGCTTCAGTGCAGGGGTCACCTACAATGAGCAGTTCTTC. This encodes CASSFSAGVTYNEQFF.